Below are 16 T cell receptor beta chains sequenced from a single sample in a study of CD8 T cells in Susac syndrome. RNA totalling about 0.45 to 1 ug underwent reverse transcription with random hexamers. TCRdb fed the immunoSEQ multiplex PCR reads into MiXCR, producing one record per CDR3 protein. The top ten hold around 0.2% of the sample, which has 330,000 or so distinct CDR3 sequences, almost 85% seen once. The sample comprised CD8+ T cells from PBMCs. All receptors derive from a human donor with multiple sclerosis.

V usage is TRBV7-2 and J usage is TRBJ2-7, with unresolved D. V gave up 5 bases and J gave up 6 bases, with 17 bases separating them. The CDR3 runs 14 residues. Germline-derived CDR1 and CDR2 are SGHTA and FQGNSA. The CDR3 sequence: CASSPVTSSVEQYF. The CDR3 region has the DNA TGTGCCAGCAGCCCCGTCACCTCTTCGGTCGAGCAGTACTTC.

The chain recombines TRBV7-9 with TRBJ2-1; TRBD1 is a possible D gene (5 bases). CDR3 length equals 13 residues. The germline gives CDR1 SEHNR, CDR2 FQNEAQ (reference sequence). V lost 4 bases and J 10 bases, leaving 14 bases between the germline ends. The CDR3 is CASSSLTAPEQFF. The CDR3 bases are TGTGCCAGCAGCTCTTTGACAGCGCCGGAGCAGTTCTTC.

The J gene is TRBJ1-5, the V gene TRBV3-1; no reliable D call. Germline V gene sequence: CDR1 LGHDT, CDR2 YNNKEL (reference sequence). Trimming removed 6 bases at V and 0 bases at J, with 12 bases between. CDR3 length: 15 amino acids. The CDR3 is CASSGEGYSNQPQHF. The CDR3 DNA sequence: TGTGCCAGCAGTGGTGAGGGTTATAGCAATCAGCCCCAGCATTTT.

The rearrangement joins TRBV27 to TRBJ2-7; 9 nucleotides line up with TRBD2. Trimming cost V 5 bases and J 2 bases; bases outside gene matches: 7. The CDR3 covers 15 residues. The germline V gene has CDR1 MNHEY and CDR2 SMNVEV (reference sequence). The CDR3 nucleotides read TGTGCCAGCAGTCCGATTAGCGGGGGTCCCTACGAGCAGTACTTC. Translation: CASSPISGGPYEQYF.

The V and J genes are TRBV20-1 and TRBJ2-3, with 10 bases that match TRBD1. The germline V gene encodes CDR1 DFQATT and CDR2 SNEGSKA (reference sequence). Trimming took 7 bases from V and 3 from J; bases not matched to a gene: 13. The CDR3 is made up of 16 amino acids. CDR3 nucleotides: TGCAGTGTCACTCCCCCGGGACAGGGGAGGACAGATACGCAGTATTTT. Its translation is CSVTPPGQGRTDTQYF.

This chain connects TRBV27 to TRBJ1-5; TRBD1 might be the D (5 bases). The CDR3 has 13 amino acids. Per germline, CDR1 MNHEY and CDR2 SMNVEV (reference sequence). V was pared by 3 bases and J by 9 bases, with 12 bases between. In DNA form, the CDR3 reads TGTGCCAGCAGTTTGACAGAAATGAGGCCCCAGCATTTT. This sequence encodes CASSLTEMRPQHF.

CDR3 in DNA: TGTGCCGCAGGGCGGTGGGAGGACGAGGAGACCCAGTACTTC. As protein: CAAGRWEDEETQYF. The chain has TRBV3-1 and TRBJ2-5; possibly TRBD2 for D (6 bases). In germline, CDR1 is LGHDT, CDR2 YNNKEL (reference sequence). V lost 11 bases to trimming and J lost 5 bases, with 21 bases between them. The CDR3 runs 14 residues.

For the CDR3, the DNA is TGTGCCAGCAGCTTAGAGCCGGGACAGGCCTACGAGCAGTACTTC. Translated, it gives CASSLEPGQAYEQYF. The chain combines TRBV7-9 with TRBJ2-7, with 8 positions matching TRBD1. CDR3 length equals 15 residues. Germline V gives CDR1 SEHNR, CDR2 FQNEAQ (reference sequence). V dropped 1 base and J dropped 2; count of bases not matched to a gene: 4.

The genes are TRBV7-9 and TRBJ2-1; no reliable D call. The CDR3 has 15 amino acids. CDR1 and CDR2 from the germline V gene are SEHNR and FQNEAQ (reference sequence). V was shortened by 1 base and J by 4 bases, with 11 bases between the two germline ends. CDR3 in DNA: TGTGCCAGCAGCTTAGAGGCGTATTTGTACAATGAGCAGTTCTTC. Its translation is CASSLEAYLYNEQFF.

V is TRBV28 and J is TRBJ2-7; possibly TRBD2 for D (6 bases). V shed 2 bases and J shed 6 bases, with 20 bases lying between them. CDR1 is MDHEN, CDR2 SYDVKM, per germline. The CDR3 length is 16 residues. The CDR3 DNA sequence: TGTGCCAGCAGTTTACGTGGAGGGGTCGGATTCGTCGAGCAGTACTTC. It is translated as CASSLRGGVGFVEQYF.

This chain uses TRBV6-5 with TRBJ2-7, with 8 bases lining up with TRBD1. The J segment lost 4 bases and the V segment lost 2 bases, leaving 7 bases of the junction unmatched. This CDR3 has 15 residues. CDR1 is MNHEY and CDR2 is SVGAGI in the germline V gene. This CDR3 reads CASSYRDRSVYEQYF. CDR3 sequence (DNA): TGTGCCAGCAGTTACCGGGACAGGTCGGTGTACGAGCAGTACTTC.

J is TRBJ2-1 and V is TRBV7-9; D is ambiguous. Per germline, CDR1 SEHNR and CDR2 FQNEAQ (reference sequence). V lost 1 base, J lost 6 bases, and 13 bases lay in between. This CDR3 region has 15 residues. CDR3 nucleotide sequence: TGTGCCAGCAGCTTAGTGGTAGGGTCAGGCAATGAGCAGTTCTTC. This codes for CASSLVVGSGNEQFF.

The chain uses TRBV7-9 and TRBJ2-5; 10 bases are shared with TRBD1. The germline gives CDR1 SEHNR, CDR2 FQNEAQ (reference sequence). Losses at the gene ends were 6 bases for V and 1 base for J; bases not matched to a gene: 8. The CDR3 length is 16 residues. CDR3: CASRFSRDRGQETQYF. CDR3 sequence (DNA): TGTGCCAGCAGGTTTTCCCGGGACAGGGGCCAAGAGACCCAGTACTTC.

This clonotype was recorded once. Compared with germline, one end of the junction differs, possibly owing to a read error. V usage is TRBV7-2 and J usage is TRBJ1-1, with TRBD1 matching 8 bases. The CDR3 is 15 amino acids. Germline CDR1 is SGHTA and CDR2 is FQGNSA. The CDR3, as DNA: TGTGCCAGCAGCCTAGCCTGGACAGGGATGACTGAAGCTTTCTTT. It specifies CASSLAWTGMTEAFF.

The rearrangement links TRBV27 to TRBJ2-1; 7 bases agree with TRBD2. Germline assignment: CDR1 MNHEY and CDR2 SMNVEV (reference sequence). This CDR3 spans 14 amino acids. Unmatched junction bases numbered 6, after V lost 5 bases and J lost 5 bases. CDR3 bases: TGTGCCAGCAGTCTAGGGACTACCCACAATGAGCAGTTCTTC. This codes for CASSLGTTHNEQFF.

This chain uses TRBV12-3 or TRBV12-4 with TRBJ2-7, with 10 positions matching TRBD2. J was trimmed by 5 bases and V by 2 bases; bases with no gene match: 12. The CDR3 loop spans 17 amino acids. CDR3 residues: CASSLSLTSGKGHEQYF. CDR3 nucleotide sequence: TGTGCCAGCAGTTTATCGTTAACTAGCGGGAAGGGTCACGAGCAGTACTTC.